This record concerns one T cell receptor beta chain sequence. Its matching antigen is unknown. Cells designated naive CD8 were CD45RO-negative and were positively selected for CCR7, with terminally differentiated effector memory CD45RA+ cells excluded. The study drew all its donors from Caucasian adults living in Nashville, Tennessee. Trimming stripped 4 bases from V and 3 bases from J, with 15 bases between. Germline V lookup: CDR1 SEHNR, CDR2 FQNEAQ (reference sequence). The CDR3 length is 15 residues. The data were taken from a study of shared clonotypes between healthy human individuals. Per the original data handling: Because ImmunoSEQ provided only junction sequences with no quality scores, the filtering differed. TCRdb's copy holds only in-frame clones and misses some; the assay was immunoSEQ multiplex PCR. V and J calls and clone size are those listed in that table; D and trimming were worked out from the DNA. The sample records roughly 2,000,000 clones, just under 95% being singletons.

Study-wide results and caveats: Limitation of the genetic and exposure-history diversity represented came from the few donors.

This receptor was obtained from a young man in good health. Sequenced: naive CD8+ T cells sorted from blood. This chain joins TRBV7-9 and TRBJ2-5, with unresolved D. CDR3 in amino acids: CASSWAVSPEETQYF. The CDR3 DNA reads TGTGCCAGCAGCTGGGCAGTTTCCCCTGAAGAGACCCAGTACTTC.